This T cell receptor beta chain was found in a study of T-cell memory formation after mild COVID-19. Only a few counts were recorded for this clonotype. Its target is unknown. Findings and limits, study-wide: Within pre-infection memory, some responding clones were found, suggesting cross-reactive memory joined. Clones that shrank (day 15 to 85) were balanced CD4/CD8, whereas later expanders leaned CD4+. Nothing confirmed that second-wave clones peaking on day 37 were specific for SARS-CoV-2.

The authors produced TCR alpha and TCR beta cDNA libraries with sample barcodes and UMIs by 5'RACE using constant-segment primers. TCRdb independently ran MiXCR on the 5' RACE reads; one entry per CDR3 protein. The top ten hold around 23% of the sample, which has 250,000 to 400,000 distinct CDR3 sequences, 13% to 15% seen once. Sequences were obtained from PBMCs or a T cell subset sorted from them (not recorded which). The sequence derives from a man aged 18 to 29 who had mild COVID-19 (a few samples of this study predate the infection). Cell type and time point are not known.

CDR3 sequence (DNA): TGCGCCAGCAGCCCACTCATACCGGGGCGAAATCCGGCGACCTTC. It translates to CASSPLIPGRNPATF. The chain uses TRBV4-1 and TRBJ1-2; possibly TRBD1 for D (5 bases). This CDR3 contains 15 residues. In germline, CDR1 is MGHRA, CDR2 YSYEKL. Deletions cut 4 bases from V and 14 bases from J, with 26 bases between.